This TCR beta chain was observed in a study of blood T cells in healthy people across ages. Study-level findings and limits: There were more naive CD4+ cells and higher diversity in long-lived donors than in aged donors.

Germline values: CDR1 MNHEY, CDR2 SVGEGT. The CDR3 totals 15 residues. Whenever a sample was processed, at least 6.5 million PBMCs were isolated. Using a J-beta primer mix together with a sample-barcoded 5' primer, a second PCR was run for about 7 to 12 cycles. Via MiXCR, TCRdb re-called the 5' RACE reads, giving one row per CDR3 protein. The table lists around 520,000 distinct CDR3 sequences, 27% of them singletons. This clonotype was counted only a few times. Antigen: not known. Another study also made use of these data, one on T cells of mothers and their children. From that report: Second-round PCR products received sample barcodes and 2-4 random nucleotides from the M1S primer. The data showed no persistent microchimeric T cell clones.

The sequenced material came from blood. This receptor was taken from a boy aged 2 to 10 in good health. The chain combines TRBV6-2 or TRBV6-3 with TRBJ2-5; 8 bases are a match to TRBD1. The J call may be wrong; the DNA end is better matched by TRBJ2-1. CDR3 nucleotide sequence: TGTGCCAGCAGTTACCTCGGACAGGGTAACAATGAGCAGTTCTTC. It encodes CASSYLGQGNNEQFF.